These 17 T cell receptor beta chains share one sample of origin, sequenced in a study of B cell selection in AIRE deficiency. The assay was immunoSEQ multiplex PCR, and TCRdb's table has in-frame clones only and misses some. The profile covers roughly 23,000 clones, with approximately 96% appearing a single time and 0.17% taken by the ten largest. Sorting defined conventional CD4 T cells as CD4+CD127+. The material sequenced was CD4+CD127+ conventional T cells sorted from PBMCs. All receptors derive from a human donor in good health.

The chain employs TRBV5-8 and TRBJ1-1, with D possibly being TRBD1 (5 bases). This CDR3 contains 18 residues. V lost 3 bases and J 0 bases, leaving 21 bases between the germline ends. Germline V CDR1 and CDR2: SGHTS, YDEGEE. The CDR3 is CASSSGLYWAPMNTEAFF. In DNA, the CDR3 is TGTGCCAGCAGCTCAGGGCTATACTGGGCCCCGATGAACACTGAAGCTTTCTTT. The variable domain in full, completed from reference TRBV5-8 and TRBJ1-1, reads EAGVTQSPTHLIKTRGQQATLRCSPISGHTSVYWYQQALGLGLQFLLWYDEGEERNRGNFPPRFSGRQFPNYSSELNVNALELEDSALYLCASSSGLYWAPMNTEAFFGQGTRLTVV.

The V and J genes are TRBV7-7 and TRBJ2-5; D not resolved. The V gene's germline CDR1 is SSHAT and CDR2 FNYEAQ (reference sequence). V lost 5 bases and J 4 bases, leaving 14 bases between the germline ends. The CDR3 spans 14 residues. CDR3 amino acids: CASSPQITPETQYF. DNA of the CDR3: TGTGCCAGCAGCCCCCAGATAACCCCAGAGACCCAGTACTTC.

The chain uses TRBV5-1 and TRBJ2-7; a possible D gene is TRBD1 (6 bases). Germline V gene lookup returns CDR1 SGHRS and CDR2 YFSETQ. The CDR3 is 13 residues long. Trimming removed 2 bases from V and 1 base from J, with 7 bases in between. The CDR3 sequence: CASSLQGSYEQYF. The CDR3 nucleotides are TGCGCCAGCAGCTTACAGGGTTCCTACGAGCAGTACTTC.

The chain couples TRBV2 to TRBJ1-2; D is unresolved. The CDR3 is 12 residues long. Per germline, CDR1 SNHLY and CDR2 FYNNEI. The germline V and J ends were trimmed by 5 bases and 4 bases, with 8 bases remaining between them. This chain's CDR3 is CASSLKGYGYTF. CDR3 nucleotide sequence: TGTGCCAGCAGTCTAAAGGGCTATGGCTACACCTTC.

J is TRBJ2-3 and V is TRBV9; tentative D call: TRBD2 (6 bases). Germline CDR1 SGDLS, CDR2 YYNGEE. Between the trimmed V and J ends, which lost 0 bases and 4 bases, there was a span of 9 bases. The CDR3 loop spans 14 amino acids. CDR3: CASSVGGVADTQYF. Written as DNA, the CDR3 is TGTGCCAGCAGCGTAGGCGGGGTGGCAGATACGCAGTATTTT.

This chain joins TRBV2 and TRBJ1-2; D is uncertain. V dropped 10 bases and J dropped 4 bases, with 19 bases sitting between them. The CDR3 totals 14 residues. CDR1 and CDR2 from the germline V gene are SNHLY and FYNNEI. This CDR3 is CATREGRSGYGYTF. CDR3 bases: TGTGCCACCCGAGAGGGCCGATCGGGCTATGGCTACACCTTC.

CDR3 sequence: CASSKTPGQGFGEAFF. In nucleotides, the CDR3 is TGTGCCAGCAGCAAAACCCCGGGACAGGGTTTCGGTGAAGCTTTCTTT. The chain has TRBV11-1 and TRBJ1-1, with 9 bases identical to TRBD1. The CDR3 loop spans 16 amino acids. From germline, CDR1 is SGHAT and CDR2 FQDESV (reference sequence). V dropped 5 bases and J dropped 7; count of bases not matched to a gene: 14.

V and J are TRBV4-1 and TRBJ1-5; TRBD1 matches at 8 bases. The length of the CDR3 is 16 residues. The V gene's germline CDR1 is MGHRA and CDR2 YSYEKL. V gave up 0 bases and J gave up 7 bases; unmatched junction bases: 8. The CDR3 DNA reads as TGCGCCAGCAGCCAAGATGGCAACAGGGGGTTGCAGCCCCAGCATTTT. This gives the protein CASSQDGNRGLQPQHF.

The J gene is TRBJ2-3, the V gene TRBV10-1; D is undetermined. V lost 2 bases and J 2 bases, leaving 5 bases between the germline ends. This CDR3 is built from 13 residues. Per the germline V gene, CDR1 is WNHNN and CDR2 is SYGVQD (reference sequence). For the CDR3, the DNA is TGCGCCAGCAGTGAGGCCAACACAGATACGCAGTATTTT. Residues: CASSEANTDTQYF.

The V gene is TRBV6-5, the J gene TRBJ2-2; D may be TRBD1 (6 bases). CDR3 length equals 14 residues. Germline V CDR1 and CDR2: MNHEY, SVGAGI. V lost 5 bases and J 3 bases, leaving 10 bases between the germline ends. Written as DNA, the CDR3 is TGTGCCAGCAGTCAGGGGCCGGACACCGGGGAGCTGTTTTTT. Translating it yields CASSQGPDTGELFF.

The count of this clone is one. V usage is TRBV5-4 and J usage is TRBJ1-3; the D gene is possibly TRBD1 (5 bases). The CDR3 consists of 15 residues. Trimming removed 6 bases at V and 1 base at J, with 14 bases between. Germline V gives CDR1 SGHNT, CDR2 YYREEE (reference sequence). The CDR3 nucleotides read TGTGCCAGCACCATGGGGGGGAATTCTGGAAACACCATATATTTT. This encodes CASTMGGNSGNTIYF. Using reference TRBV5-4 and TRBJ1-3 for the parts outside the CDR3, the full variable domain is ETGVTQSPTHLIKTRGQQVTLRCSSQSGHNTVSWYQQALGQGPQFIFQYYREEENGRGNFPPRFSGLQFPNYSSELNVNALELDDSALYLCASTMGGNSGNTIYFGEGSWLTVV.

This sequence joins TRBV9 and TRBJ1-1, with unresolved D. The germline V gene encodes CDR1 SGDLS and CDR2 YYNGEE. The V end was cut by 0 bases, the J end by 7 bases, with 16 bases between. This CDR3 has 15 residues. The CDR3 DNA reads TGTGCCAGCAGCGTAGTGGAGTTTAGTTCCAGTGAAGCTTTCTTT. It codes for CASSVVEFSSSEAFF.

The chain links TRBV14 to TRBJ1-1; D may be TRBD1 (6 bases). CDR1 and CDR2 from the germline V gene are SGHDN and FVKESK. V dropped 4 bases and J dropped 0 bases, with 21 bases sitting between them. The CDR3 extends over 18 amino acids. Written as DNA, the CDR3 is TGTGCCAGCAGCCCATCGCCGAGGGGGAGTAGGGTGAACACTGAAGCTTTCTTT. It is translated as CASSPSPRGSRVNTEAFF. The full variable domain, completed using reference TRBV14 and TRBJ1-1, is EAGVTQFPSHSVIEKGQTVTLRCDPISGHDNLYWYRRVMGKEIKFLLHFVKESKQDESGMPNNRFLAERTGGTYSTLKVQPAELEDSGVYFCASSPSPRGSRVNTEAFFGQGTRLTVV.

CDR3 region: CASSFRLASYNEQFF. Here the CDR3 DNA reads TGTGCCAGCAGTTTTCGGCTAGCGAGCTACAATGAGCAGTTCTTC. J is TRBJ2-1 and V is TRBV6-5; tentatively, D is TRBD2 (6 bases). Trimming removed 4 bases at V and 3 bases at J, with 13 bases between. The CDR3 covers 15 residues. Germline CDR1 and CDR2: MNHEY and SVGAGI.

The genes are TRBV27 and TRBJ1-2; 7 nucleotides line up with TRBD1. After removal of 2 bases from V and 5 bases from J, the junction contained 5 bases not matched to a gene. The CDR3 totals 14 residues. From germline, CDR1 is MNHEY and CDR2 SMNVEV (reference sequence). In nucleotides, the CDR3 is TGTGCCAGCAGTTTAGGGCAGGGGGGGTATGGCTACACCTTC. Protein sequence: CASSLGQGGYGYTF.

The V gene is TRBV11-3, the J gene TRBJ1-1; possibly TRBD1 for D (5 bases). CDR3 length: 14 residues. The V end was cut by 5 bases, the J end by 4 bases, with 14 bases between. Germline V gene sequence: CDR1 SGHNT, CDR2 YENEEA. In DNA, the CDR3 is TGTGCCAGCAGCCCCACGGGCGGGGCCACTGAAGCTTTCTTT. As protein: CASSPTGGATEAFF.

The chain carries TRBV6-6 and TRBJ1-2, with D unresolved. CDR3 length equals 15 residues. Germline V gene data show CDR1 as MNHNY and CDR2 as SVGAGI (reference sequence). The germline V and J ends were trimmed by 0 bases and 0 bases, with 8 bases remaining between them. CDR3 loop: CASSYSPTTNYGYTF. Here the CDR3 DNA reads TGTGCCAGCAGTTACTCCCCCACAACTAACTATGGCTACACCTTC.